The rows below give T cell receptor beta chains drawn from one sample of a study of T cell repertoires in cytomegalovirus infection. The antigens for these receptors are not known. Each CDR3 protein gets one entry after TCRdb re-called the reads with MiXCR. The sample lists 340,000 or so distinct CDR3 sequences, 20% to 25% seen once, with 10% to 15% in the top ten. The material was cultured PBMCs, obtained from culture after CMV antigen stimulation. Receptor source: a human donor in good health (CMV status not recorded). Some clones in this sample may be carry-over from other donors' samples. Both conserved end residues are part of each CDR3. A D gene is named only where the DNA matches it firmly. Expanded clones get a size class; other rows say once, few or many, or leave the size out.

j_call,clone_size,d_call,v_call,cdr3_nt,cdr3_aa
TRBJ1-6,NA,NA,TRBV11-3,TGTGCCAGCAGCTCCCGGGACACGGTTTCATCACCCCTCCACTTT,CASSSRDTVSSPLHF
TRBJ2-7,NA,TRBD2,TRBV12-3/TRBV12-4,TGTGCCAGCAGGCCAGGGACTAGCGGGAAATACGAGCAGTACTTC,CASRPGTSGKYEQYF
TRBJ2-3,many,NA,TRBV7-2,TGTGCCAGCAGCCCATTCGGGGATACGCAGTATTTT,CASSPFGDTQYF
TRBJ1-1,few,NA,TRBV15,TGTGCCACCAGCAGAGTAGTCATGAACACTGAAGCTTTCTTT,CATSRVVMNTEAFF
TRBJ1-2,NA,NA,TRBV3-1,TGTGCCAGCAGCCAAGAAGACTCGGCTGTGAGAGGCTACACCTTC,CASSQEDSAVRGYTF
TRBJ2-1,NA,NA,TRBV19,TGTGCCAGTAGTTTTAACGGGCCAGGGGGAGGGTACAATGAGCAGTTCTTC,CASSFNGPGGGYNEQFF
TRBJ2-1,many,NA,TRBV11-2,TGTGCCAGCAGTTACAATGAGCAGTTCTTC,CASSYNEQFF
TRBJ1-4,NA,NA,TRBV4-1,TGCGCCAGCAGCCACCCCGGACAGACGAATGAAAAACTGTTTTTT,CASSHPGQTNEKLFF
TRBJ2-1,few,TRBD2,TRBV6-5,TGTGCCAGCAGTTCATCCGGGACTAGCGGGAGGGTAAATGAGCAGTTCTTC,CASSSSGTSGRVNEQFF
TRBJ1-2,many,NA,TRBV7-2,TGTGCCAGCAGCTTAGTTGGGGCAGGGTTAAACTATGGCTACACCTTC,CASSLVGAGLNYGYTF
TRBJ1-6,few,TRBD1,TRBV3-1,TGTGCCAGCAGTCCGGCGACAGGGGAAAATTCACCCCTCCACTTT,CASSPATGENSPLHF
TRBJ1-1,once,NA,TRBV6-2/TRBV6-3,TGTGCCAGCAAAGGAACCTTAGGGGTCACTGAAGCTTTCTTT,CASKGTLGVTEAFF
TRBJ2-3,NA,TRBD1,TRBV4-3,TGCGCCAGCAGCCAAGACCTCGCCCGGGACAGGGGTCGGTATTTT,CASSQDLARDRGRYF
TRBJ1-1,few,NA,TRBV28,TGTGCCAGCAGTTTTCCGGGACAACAGAACACTGAAGCTTTCTTT,CASSFPGQQNTEAFF
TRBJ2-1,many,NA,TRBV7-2,TGTGCCAGCAGCTTAGTCGGGAGCCTGGGCAATGAGCAGTTCTTC,CASSLVGSLGNEQFF
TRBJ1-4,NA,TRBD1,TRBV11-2,TGTGCCAGCAGCTTATCTTGGTCGTACAGGGGGGGCGGAAAACTGTTTTTT,CASSLSWSYRGGGKLFF
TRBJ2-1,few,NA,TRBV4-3,TGCGCCAGCAGCCAGTCTTGGTACACTGAGCAGTTCTTC,CASSQSWYTEQFF
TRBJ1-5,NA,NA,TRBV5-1,TGCGCCAGCAGCTACCGGGGGCTTGATCAGCCCCAGCATTTT,CASSYRGLDQPQHF
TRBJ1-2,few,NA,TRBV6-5,TGTGCCAGCAGCCAGGGAACTAACTATGGCTACACCTTC,CASSQGTNYGYTF
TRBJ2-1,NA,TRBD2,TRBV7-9,TGTGCCAGCAGCCCACTAGCGGGAGGGTCCAATGAGCAGTTCTTC,CASSPLAGGSNEQFF
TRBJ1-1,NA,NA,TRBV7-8,TGTGCCAGCAGCTTAGGTGAAACCTATGGTTCTGAAGCTTTCTTT,CASSLGETYGSEAFF
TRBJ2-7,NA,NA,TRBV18,TGTGCCAGCTCACGAGCCGGGACACCATCTGCTGAGCAGTACTTC,CASSRAGTPSAEQYF
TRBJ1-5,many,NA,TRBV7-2,TGTGCCAGCAGCATCGACAGTAGCAATCAGCCCCAGCATTTT,CASSIDSSNQPQHF
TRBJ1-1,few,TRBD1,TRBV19,TGTGCCAGTAGCGTGGGACAGGGCACTGAAGCTTTCTTT,CASSVGQGTEAFF
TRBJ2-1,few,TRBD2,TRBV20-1,TGCAGTGCTCTAAACCCGCGCGGGGGGAGCTCCTACAATGAGCAGTTCTTC,CSALNPRGGSSYNEQFF
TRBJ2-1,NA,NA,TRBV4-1,TGCGCCAGCAGCCAAGTCGGCCTAGCCTACAATGAGCAGTTCTTC,CASSQVGLAYNEQFF
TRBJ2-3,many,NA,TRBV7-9,TGTGCCAGCAGCTCCTCCGCGGTCAGCCGCACAGATACGCAGTATTTT,CASSSSAVSRTDTQYF
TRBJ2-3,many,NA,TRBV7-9,TGTGCCAGCAGGAAAAGGAGTACGGGCACCACAGATACGCAGTATTTT,CASRKRSTGTTDTQYF
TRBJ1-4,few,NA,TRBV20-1,TGCAGTGCTAGTGGCTCCGGGGTGCGAGAGGAAAAACTGTTTTTT,CSASGSGVREEKLFF
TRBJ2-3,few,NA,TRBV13,TGTGCCAGCAGCTTAGCTTTCACCCGGCCCGTAACGGCTTTAGATACGCAGTATTTT,CASSLAFTRPVTALDTQYF
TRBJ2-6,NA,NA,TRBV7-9,TGTGCCAGCAGCCGCCCCCACTCTGGGGCCAACGTCCTGACTTTC,CASSRPHSGANVLTF
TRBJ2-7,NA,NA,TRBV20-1,TGCAGTGCTACAGGAGGGGGAAACTCCTACGAGCAGTACTTC,CSATGGGNSYEQYF
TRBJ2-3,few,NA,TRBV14,TGTGCCAGCAGCCAGGGGGAAGATACGCAGTATTTT,CASSQGEDTQYF
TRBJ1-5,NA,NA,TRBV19,TGTGCCAGTAGGCAGGGAAGAAGCAATCAGCCCCAGCATTTT,CASRQGRSNQPQHF
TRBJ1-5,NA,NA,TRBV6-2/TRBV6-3,TGTGCCAGCAGTTACAGCCGGTGGAATCAGCCCCAGCATTTT,CASSYSRWNQPQHF
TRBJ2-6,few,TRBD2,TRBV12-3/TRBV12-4,TGTGCCAGCACCCCGACCGGGGGGTCCTCTGGGGCCAACGTCCTGACTTTC,CASTPTGGSSGANVLTF
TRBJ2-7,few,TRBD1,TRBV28,TGTGCCAGCAGCCAACCCCACAGGGGCCGGGCCTACGAGCAGTACTTC,CASSQPHRGRAYEQYF
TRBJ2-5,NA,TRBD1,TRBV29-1,TGCAGCTTCGGACAGGGTGGTTTGGAGACCCAGTACTTC,CSFGQGGLETQYF
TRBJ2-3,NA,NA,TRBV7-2,TGTGCCAGCAGCATCGGGACTCCTTTCACAGATACGCAGTATTTT,CASSIGTPFTDTQYF
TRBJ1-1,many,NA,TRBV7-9,TGTGCCAGCAGCCCCTGGCGGACTGAAGCTTTCTTT,CASSPWRTEAFF
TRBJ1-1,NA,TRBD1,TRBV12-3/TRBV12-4,TGTGCCAGCAGGAGGACAGGGGGTTTCACTGAAGCTTTCTTT,CASRRTGGFTEAFF
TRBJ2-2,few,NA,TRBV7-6,TGTGCCAGCAGCTTAGAGAGGACAGAGAACACCGGGGAGCTGTTTTTT,CASSLERTENTGELFF
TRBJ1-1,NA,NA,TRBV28,TGTGCCAGCAGTTTATTGGTCGAAAACCCGGGAGCTTTCTTT,CASSLLVENPGAFF
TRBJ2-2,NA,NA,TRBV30,TGTGCCTGGAAGATCCGGGGGCGGACCGGGGAGCTGTTTTTT,CAWKIRGRTGELFF
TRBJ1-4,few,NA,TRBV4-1,TGCGCCAGCAGCCGAGCTCTGGGTGGTAATGAAAAACTGTTTTTT,CASSRALGGNEKLFF
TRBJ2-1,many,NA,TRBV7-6,TGTGCCAGCAGCTTAGCCCTTACCAATTTGGAGCAGTTCTTC,CASSLALTNLEQFF
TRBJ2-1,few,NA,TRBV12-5,TGTGCTAGTGGCCAACGCCTAGCAGTTGAGAATGAGCAGTTCTTC,CASGQRLAVENEQFF
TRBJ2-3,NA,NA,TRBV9,TGTGCCAGCAGTGGTCGAGCGGCCCGCTCAGATACGCAGTATTTT,CASSGRAARSDTQYF
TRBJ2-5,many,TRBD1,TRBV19,TGTGCCAGTAGACCGACAGGGGAAGAGACCCAGTACTTC,CASRPTGEETQYF
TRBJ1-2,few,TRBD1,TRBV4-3,TGCGCCAGCAGCCAAGAGCCCCAGGGGGTTTATGGCTACACCTTC,CASSQEPQGVYGYTF
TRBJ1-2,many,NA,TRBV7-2,TGTGCCAGCAGCTTAGTACCGGCAGCGACCGGCTATGGCTACACCTTC,CASSLVPAATGYGYTF
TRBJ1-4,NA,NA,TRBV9,TGTGCCAGCAGCGTAGGTTCAGGTATGAAGAAACTGTTTTTT,CASSVGSGMKKLFF
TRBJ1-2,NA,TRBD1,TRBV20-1,TGCAGTGCTCTCGGGACAGGCTCCTCTAACTATGGCTACACCTTC,CSALGTGSSNYGYTF
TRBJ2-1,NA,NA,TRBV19,TGTGCCAGTAACGCGATTGGGACGCCCTCCTACAATGAGCAGTTCTTC,CASNAIGTPSYNEQFF